The 17 T cell receptor beta chains presented below share a single source sample, sequenced in a study of T cell responses to AZD1222 COVID-19 vaccine listed by TCRdb under 2021. What this sample's time point label stands for: baseline before first vaccination. Libraries were constructed by the immunoSEQ multiplex PCR assay. As stored in TCRdb, this immuneACCESS dataset retains in-frame rearrangements with V and J assigned. A fraction of the clones does not appear; measured against another copy, unresolved V genes explain less than half of the discrepancy, and the remainder lacks a known reason. The sample has roughly 130,000 clones on record, approximately 86% of them singletons. The ten largest clones represent approximately 1.5% of the sample. Sequenced here: peripheral blood, sampled on day 0 of AZD1222 vaccination. These receptors originate from an adult in good health.

The V gene is TRBV18, the J gene TRBJ2-4; D might be TRBD1 (6 bases). CDR1 and CDR2 (germline): KGHSH, LQKENI. V lost 0 bases to trimming and J lost 3 bases, with 9 bases between them. CDR3 length equals 15 residues. CDR3 nucleotides: TGTGCCAGCTCACCACCGGGGGACAACAAAAACATTCAGTACTTC. Protein product: CASSPPGDNKNIQYF.

The J gene is TRBJ2-7, the V gene TRBV7-2, with 9 nucleotides matching TRBD1. Germline V gene lookup returns CDR1 SGHTA and CDR2 FQGNSA. This CDR3 spans 17 amino acids. Trimming at V came to 5 bases and at J to 2 bases, leaving 13 bases not matched to a gene. The CDR3 sequence: CASSTFLDRGRAYEQYF. The CDR3 coding sequence is TGTGCCAGCAGCACCTTTCTGGACAGGGGAAGGGCCTACGAGCAGTACTTC.

This clone has more than one count but fewer than ten. CDR3 coding DNA: TGTGCCAGCAGTGAATTGGTGGGGGCCGCCAATGAGCAGTTCTTC. It codes for CASSELVGAANEQFF. The J gene is TRBJ2-1, the V gene TRBV2, with D perhaps TRBD1 (6 bases). Germline V gene lookup returns CDR1 SNHLY and CDR2 FYNNEI. CDR3 length equals 15 residues. The germline V and J ends were trimmed by 2 bases and 6 bases, with 14 bases remaining between them.

The chain employs TRBV7-2 and TRBJ1-2, with a possible D match to TRBD1 (6 bases). Deletions cut 5 bases from V and 0 bases from J, with 16 bases between. In germline, CDR1 is SGHTA, CDR2 FQGNSA. CDR3 size: 16 residues. Here the CDR3 reads CASSPSTGQTNYGYTF. As DNA, the CDR3 is TGTGCCAGCAGCCCCTCCACCGGACAGACTAACTATGGCTACACCTTC.

The rearrangement uses TRBV7-2 and TRBJ1-5; 7 bases agree with TRBD1. Trimming removed 2 bases from V and 0 bases from J; junction bases left unmatched: 10. The CDR3 runs to 18 residues. Per the germline V gene, CDR1 is SGHTA and CDR2 is FQGNSA. CDR3 coding DNA: TGTGCCAGCAGCTTAAGGGACAGTCCGGGCTATAGCAATCAGCCCCAGCATTTT. Translating it yields CASSLRDSPGYSNQPQHF.

V gene TRBV10-2 combines with J gene TRBJ2-2; D may be TRBD1 (5 bases). The germline V gene has CDR1 WSHSY and CDR2 SAAADI. Trimming left V 7 bases short and J 5 bases short, with 8 bases between. The CDR3 spans 12 residues. Here the CDR3 DNA reads TGCGCCAGCAAGACAGAAACCGGGGAGCTGTTTTTT. Amino acid sequence: CASKTETGELFF.

The chain links TRBV2 to TRBJ1-1, with D possibly TRBD1 on 5 matching bases. The germline gives CDR1 SNHLY, CDR2 FYNNEI. The CDR3 is 13 amino acids. V was clipped by 3 bases and J by 4 bases, with 9 bases between them. The CDR3 is CASSDSRGTEAFF. The DNA of the CDR3 is TGTGCCAGCAGTGATTCTAGGGGCACTGAAGCTTTCTTT.

This chain joins TRBV4-1 and TRBJ1-1; 12 nucleotides align to TRBD1. The CDR3 length is 16 residues. V lost 4 bases and J lost 0; bases outside the gene matches: 3. Germline V gives CDR1 MGHRA, CDR2 YSYEKL. CDR3 coding DNA: TGCGCCAGCAGCCGGGGGACAGGGGGCTTGAACACTGAAGCTTTCTTT. Its protein is CASSRGTGGLNTEAFF.

The chain combines TRBV27 with TRBJ2-1; 8 nucleotides match TRBD2. The CDR3 extends over 14 amino acids. Germline V lookup: CDR1 MNHEY, CDR2 SMNVEV (reference sequence). With V trimmed by 8 bases and J by 5 bases, 8 bases remained unmatched. Here the CDR3 reads CASRRGGLHNEQFF. CDR3 bases: TGTGCCAGCCGTCGGGGGGGCCTACACAATGAGCAGTTCTTC.

The chain couples TRBV3-1 (or the pseudogene TRBV3-2) to TRBJ2-7, with no clear D. V was cut by 0 bases and J by 0 bases, with 15 bases left in between. This CDR3 has 17 residues. Germline values: CDR1 LGHDT, CDR2 YNNKEL (reference sequence). CDR3 sequence (DNA): TGTGCCAGCAGCCAAGAAGCAGGCTCCGTCAGCTCCTACGAGCAGTACTTC. It yields the protein CASSQEAGSVSSYEQYF.

The CDR3: CASSLAIADYPYEQYF. The CDR3 DNA follows: TGTGCCAGCAGCTTAGCGATTGCGGACTACCCCTACGAGCAGTACTTC. V gene TRBV7-2 combines with J gene TRBJ2-7; possibly TRBD2 for D (6 bases). Between the trimmed V and J ends, which lost 0 bases and 2 bases, there was a span of 14 bases. CDR1 is SGHTA, CDR2 FQGNSA, per germline. CDR3 size: 16 residues.

In DNA form, the CDR3 reads TGTGCCAGCAGCCTGGGGACGAACACTGAAGCTTTCTTT. This gives the protein CASSLGTNTEAFF. The chain employs TRBV5-4 and TRBJ1-1; D is perhaps TRBD1 (5 bases). The CDR3 consists of 13 residues. Trimming shortened V by 4 bases and J by 1 base, and 8 bases separated the two germline ends. Per germline, CDR1 SGHNT and CDR2 YYREEE (reference sequence).

The chain employs TRBV5-5 and TRBJ1-5; 9 bases match TRBD1. The CDR3 extends over 16 amino acids. Per the germline V gene, CDR1 is SGHKS and CDR2 is YYEKEE (reference sequence). V trimming: 2 bases; J trimming: 6 bases; junction bases outside the gene matches: 9. The CDR3 spells CASSLVDRGGGQPQHF. The CDR3 bases are TGTGCCAGCAGCTTAGTCGACAGGGGGGGAGGTCAGCCCCAGCATTTT.

CDR3 sequence: CASSLGTSHYEQYF. As DNA, the CDR3 is TGTGCCAGCAGTTTAGGGACGTCACACTACGAGCAGTACTTC. The gene calls are TRBV28 and TRBJ2-7, with D tentatively TRBD1 or TRBD2 (5 bases each). CDR3 length: 14 residues. CDR1 and CDR2 (germline): MDHEN, SYDVKM. The V end was cut by 2 bases, the J end by 3 bases, with 11 bases between.

On this clone itself: The junction departs from the called germline gene at one end, perhaps through a read error. J is TRBJ1-2 and V is TRBV30, with D perhaps TRBD1 (6 bases). Germline CDR1 reads GTSNPN; CDR2 reads SVGIG (reference sequence). CDR3 length equals 13 residues. CDR3 nucleotide sequence: TGTGCCTGGAACGGCCGCCCGGGGGCCGCCTTCAACTTC. Residues: CAWNGRPGAAFNF.

V gene TRBV18 combines with J gene TRBJ1-2, with D perhaps TRBD1 (5 bases). From germline, CDR1 is KGHSH and CDR2 LQKENI. V was shortened by 3 bases and J by 4 bases, with 12 bases between the two germline ends. The CDR3 is 14 amino acids. The CDR3 sequence: CASSPRYGGYGYTF. For the CDR3, the DNA is TGTGCCAGCTCACCGAGATACGGGGGCTATGGCTACACCTTC.

This clone was seen once. The chain is built from TRBV6-5 and TRBJ2-7, with 7 bases lining up with TRBD1. The trim removed 6 bases at V and 7 bases at J, leaving 12 bases unmatched. This CDR3 is 14 amino acids long. Germline V CDR1 and CDR2: MNHEY, SVGAGI. CDR3 bases: TGTGCCAGCAGAGGGACAGTGGGCTTGAGGGAGCAGTACTTC. As protein: CASRGTVGLREQYF.